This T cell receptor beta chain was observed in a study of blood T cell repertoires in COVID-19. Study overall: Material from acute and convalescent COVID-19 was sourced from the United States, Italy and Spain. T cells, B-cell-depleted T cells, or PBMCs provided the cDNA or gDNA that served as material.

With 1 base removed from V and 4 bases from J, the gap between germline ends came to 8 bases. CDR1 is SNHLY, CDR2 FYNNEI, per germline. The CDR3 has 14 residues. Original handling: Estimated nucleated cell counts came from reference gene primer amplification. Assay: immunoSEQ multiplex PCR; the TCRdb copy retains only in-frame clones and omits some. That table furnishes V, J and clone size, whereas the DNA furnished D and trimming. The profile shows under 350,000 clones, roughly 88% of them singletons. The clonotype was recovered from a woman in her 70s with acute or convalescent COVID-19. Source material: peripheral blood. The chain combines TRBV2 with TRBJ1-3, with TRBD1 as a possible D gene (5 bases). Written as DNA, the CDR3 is TGTGCCAGCAGTGAAGGGGGCGCGGGAAACACCATATATTTT. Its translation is CASSEGGAGNTIYF.